A selection of T cell receptor beta chains follows, all from one sample in a study of T cell repertoires in cytomegalovirus infection. From the reads, TCRdb called clonotypes with MiXCR, one entry per CDR3 protein. This repertoire shows 230,000 or so distinct CDR3 sequences, about 38% found once; its top ten account for 55% to 70%. Antigen specificity for these receptors is unknown. This material consisted of CD8+ T cells from cultured PBMCs, taken from culture after CMV antigen stimulation. The receptors were sampled from a human donor in good health (CMV status not recorded). Some clones in this sample may be carry-over from other donors' samples. The CDR3 runs from the conserved cysteine through the conserved F or W. A D gene is named only where the DNA matches it firmly. Expanded clones are given a class, and other clones once, few, many or no size at all.

clone_size j_call d_call v_call cdr3_nt cdr3_aa
. TRBJ2-5 . TRBV11-2 TGTGCCAGCAGCTCGGGAACCCAAGGGACCCAGTACTTC CASSSGTQGTQYF
few TRBJ2-7 . TRBV7-9 TGTGCCAGCAGCTCTCCGGGAGACGGATTTTCCTACGAGCAGTACTTC CASSSPGDGFSYEQYF
few TRBJ1-1 TRBD1 TRBV6-8 TGTGCCAGCAGTTACAAGGGACAGGGGGAGCTCATGAACACTGAAGCTTTCTTT CASSYKGQGELMNTEAFF
few TRBJ2-1 TRBD2 TRBV11-2 TGTGCCAGCAGCTTATTCGGGCGGGAGGGGGAAGATGAGCAGTTCTTC CASSLFGREGEDEQFF
. TRBJ2-5 . TRBV7-9 TGTGCCAGCAGCTTCCCTACTCGGTGGGAGTTAGAGACCCAGTACTTC CASSFPTRWELETQYF
. TRBJ1-1 TRBD1 TRBV27 TGTGCCAGCAGTTTATTCGGACAGGACGAAGCTTTCTTT CASSLFGQDEAFF
. TRBJ1-2 . TRBV7-2 TGTGCCAGCAGCACACTCGACACTCCATACGTGGATGGCTACACCTTC CASSTLDTPYVDGYTF
. TRBJ1-2 TRBD1 TRBV27 TGTGCCAGCAGTTTGGACAGGGGGCTTTTAAGCTACACCTTC CASSLDRGLLSYTF
many TRBJ2-5 . TRBV7-9 TGTGCCAGCAGCTTAAGTACTAGCCTGTACCAAGAGACCCAGTACTTC CASSLSTSLYQETQYF
. TRBJ1-5 . TRBV12-3/TRBV12-4 TGTGCCAGCAGTTTAGGACACAGGGTTCAGCCCCAGCATTTT CASSLGHRVQPQHF
few TRBJ2-1 . TRBV7-9 TGTGCCAGCGGCAAGAATGAGCAGTTCTTC CASGKNEQFF
. TRBJ1-3 . TRBV7-8 TGTGCCAGCAGCTTAGTTCGGGGGTTCGGAAACACCATATATTTT CASSLVRGFGNTIYF
. TRBJ1-1 TRBD1 TRBV6-1 TGTGCCAGCAGTCCGCGGACAGGGGGGATCGGGGACACTGAAGCTTTCTTT CASSPRTGGIGDTEAFF
many TRBJ2-1 TRBD2 TRBV7-3 TGTGCCAGCAGCTTAGGGTGGGGCGGGAGGGCCGCGTCCTACAATGAGCAGTTCTTC CASSLGWGGRAASYNEQFF
once TRBJ1-1 . TRBV7-6 TGTGCCAGCAGCTTATCAGGTCGGAACACTGAAGCTTTCTTT CASSLSGRNTEAFF
few TRBJ1-5 . TRBV7-8 TGTGCCAGCAGCTTAGAATGGGGGGAACCTACAGGGTCTTCAGGCAATCAGCCCCAGCATTTT CASSLEWGEPTGSSGNQPQHF
few TRBJ2-5 . TRBV27 TGTGCCAGCAGTGACTCCGGACATCTAAAAGAGACCCAGTACTTC CASSDSGHLKETQYF
. TRBJ2-7 TRBD1 TRBV29-1 TGCAGCGTTCGGTCTGGACAGGGGGCCTACGAGCAGTACTTC CSVRSGQGAYEQYF
. TRBJ2-3 TRBD2 TRBV5-1 TGCGCCAGCAGCTTACCCCTAGCGGGAGGGCGGGACGCAGATACGCAGTATTTT CASSLPLAGGRDADTQYF
. TRBJ2-5 . TRBV6-5 TGTGCCAGCAGTGCCGCGGACGGAGGGGAGACCCAGTACTTC CASSAADGGETQYF
. TRBJ1-5 . TRBV7-3 TGTGCCAGCAGCTCCGGCCGGGACCATGGCAATCAGCCCCAGCATTTT CASSSGRDHGNQPQHF
. TRBJ2-2 TRBD1 TRBV27 TGTGCCAGCGCGACAGGGCGAACCGGGGAGCTGTTTTTT CASATGRTGELFF
many TRBJ2-7 TRBD2 TRBV27 TGTGCCAGCAGTAAAGCTAGCGGGAGCATCAAGCAGTACTTC CASSKASGSIKQYF
once TRBJ1-1 TRBD1 TRBV10-3 TGTGCCATCAGTGGAGACAGGGATGGTTTTGCGAACACTGAAGCTTTCTTT CAISGDRDGFANTEAFF
. TRBJ1-1 . TRBV19 TGTGCCAGTAGTATCCGGGACTTTCAGAACACTGAAGCTTTCTTT CASSIRDFQNTEAFF
few TRBJ2-7 . TRBV7-8 TGTGCCAGCAGCTTATCCGAGAACGAGCAGTACTTC CASSLSENEQYF
once TRBJ1-5 TRBD1 TRBV7-9 TGTGCCAGCAGCTCCACGACAGGGTTTCAGCCCCAGCATTTT CASSSTTGFQPQHF
. TRBJ1-1 . TRBV19 TGTGCCAGTAACCCGGGGGGCACTGAAGCTTTCTTT CASNPGGTEAFF
few TRBJ2-5 TRBD2 TRBV12-3/TRBV12-4 TGTGCCAGCACCACTAGCGACCAAGAGACCCAGTACTTC CASTTSDQETQYF
. TRBJ2-7 TRBD1 TRBV7-6 TGTGCCAGCAGCCCCTCGGGACAGAGATCTTACGAGCAGTACTTC CASSPSGQRSYEQYF
. TRBJ2-7 . TRBV7-6 TGTGCCAGCAGCTTGGGGCCTAGTGGAGAGCAGTACTTC CASSLGPSGEQYF
many TRBJ1-4 . TRBV6-5 TGTGCCAGCAGTTACGGGGCAGGGGCGGGGGAAAAACTGTTTTTT CASSYGAGAGEKLFF
. TRBJ1-2 . TRBV29-1 TGCAGCGACGGGACGTCGAGCTATGGCTACACCTTC CSDGTSSYGYTF
. TRBJ1-5 . TRBV27 TGTGCCAGCAGACCGAACGCCAGCAATCAGCCCCAGCATTTT CASRPNASNQPQHF
. TRBJ1-6 . TRBV14 TGTGCCAGCAGCCAAGGACGGCATTCACCCCTCCACTTT CASSQGRHSPLHF
few TRBJ2-1 TRBD2 TRBV7-9 TGTGCCAGCAGCTCTCCCGGGGGGGAAATCTACAATGAGCAGTTCTTC CASSSPGGEIYNEQFF
. TRBJ1-5 . TRBV5-4 TGTGCCAGCAGCCTCGACCCCAATCAGCCCCAGCATTTT CASSLDPNQPQHF
. TRBJ1-2 . TRBV7-4 TGTGCTAGCAGTTCGCCGCAGTATAACTATGGCTACACCTTC CASSSPQYNYGYTF
few TRBJ2-7 . TRBV12-3/TRBV12-4 TGTGCCAGCAGACGGGCAGGGTTCGGGGACGACTACGAGCAGTACTTC CASRRAGFGDDYEQYF
. TRBJ2-1 . TRBV2 TGTGCCAGCAGTTATACGAGACGCAATGAGCAGTTCTTC CASSYTRRNEQFF
once TRBJ2-1 . TRBV28 TGTGCCAGCAGTTTATTCCATGAGCAGTTCTTC CASSLFHEQFF
. TRBJ1-1 TRBD1 TRBV11-2 TGTGCCAGCAGCCTTACAGGGGCTGAAGCTTTCTTT CASSLTGAEAFF
few TRBJ1-2 . TRBV19 TGTGCCAGTAGGATGGGCTATGGCTACACCTTC CASRMGYGYTF
. TRBJ2-3 TRBD2 TRBV12-3/TRBV12-4 TGTGCCAGCAGCCCGACTAGCGCAGATACGCAGTATTTT CASSPTSADTQYF
. TRBJ2-1 TRBD2 TRBV7-6 TGTGCCAGCAGCTTAAGGCTAGCGGGAGTGGAGCAGTTCTTC CASSLRLAGVEQFF
few TRBJ2-1 TRBD2 TRBV4-2 TGTGCCAGCAGCCCACACCTTCTGACTAGCGGGAGGGGTAATGAGCAGTTCTTC CASSPHLLTSGRGNEQFF
. TRBJ2-7 TRBD1 TRBV28 TGTGCCAGCAGCCCCCAGTGGGGACAGGGGGCCCACGAGCAGTACTTC CASSPQWGQGAHEQYF
. TRBJ2-7 . TRBV7-2 TGTGCCAGCAGCTTAGACGCGGGTTCCTACGAGCAGTACTTC CASSLDAGSYEQYF